The 9 T cell receptor beta chains in this list originate from one sample, sequenced in a study of cytomegalovirus exposure and HLA in healthy donors. PCR involved 60 Vbeta and 13 Jbeta primers. Using immunoSEQ multiplex PCR, the repertoire was profiled, and TCRdb retains in-frame clones only, with some absent. The repertoire consists of 50,000 or so clones, with roughly 77% occurring once and the leading ten covering around 2.4%. The sequenced material came from PBMCs. These receptors all stem from a female donor in good health and CMV-seronegative.

The V gene is TRBV29-1, the J gene TRBJ1-2; D is uncertain. The germline V gene has CDR1 SQVTM and CDR2 ANQGSEA. V dropped 2 bases and J dropped 4 bases, with 14 bases sitting between them. The CDR3 sequence is 14 residues long. CDR3 amino acids: CSVEYPGGAYGYTF. The DNA of the CDR3 is TGCAGCGTTGAATACCCCGGTGGAGCCTATGGCTACACCTTC.

This chain uses TRBV7-6 with TRBJ2-5, with 13 positions matching TRBD2. The DNA end is more similar to TRBJ2-7, so the J call may be wrong. Germline loops: CDR1 SGHVS, CDR2 FNYEAQ. The CDR3 sequence is 15 residues long. CDR3 nucleotide sequence: TGTGCCAGCAGCCTGGGACTAGCGGGGTCCTACGAGCAGTACTTC. Protein sequence: CASSLGLAGSYEQYF.

This chain joins TRBV11-1 and TRBJ2-3, with D tentatively TRBD1 (6 bases). Germline V gene sequence: CDR1 SGHAT, CDR2 FQDESV (reference sequence). This CDR3 is 16 amino acids long. With 1 base removed from V and 6 bases from J, the gap between germline ends came to 17 bases. The chain's CDR3 is CASSLEVGARVDTQYF. CDR3 bases: TGTGCCAGCAGCTTAGAAGTGGGGGCGAGGGTTGATACGCAGTATTTT.

The rearrangement uses TRBV5-1 and TRBJ2-2; perhaps TRBD1 as D (5 bases). The CDR3 is 13 residues long. CDR1 is SGHRS, CDR2 YFSETQ, per germline. V was trimmed by 3 bases and J by 6 bases, leaving 9 bases between them. DNA of the CDR3: TGCGCCAGCAGCTGGGCAGGGTCCGGGGAGCTGTTTTTT. As protein: CASSWAGSGELFF.

V usage is TRBV4-1 and J usage is TRBJ2-7; 7 bases align to TRBD1. Losses at the gene ends were 1 base for V and 6 bases for J; bases not matched to a gene: 12. The CDR3 totals 16 residues. Germline V lookup: CDR1 MGHRA, CDR2 YSYEKL. The CDR3: CASSQGDSAQWGEQYF. In DNA, the CDR3 is TGCGCCAGCAGCCAAGGGGACAGCGCCCAATGGGGCGAGCAGTACTTC.

The rearrangement uses TRBV6-1 and TRBJ2-5; D is perhaps TRBD2 (6 bases). Germline loops: CDR1 MNHNS, CDR2 SASEGT. The CDR3 runs 16 residues. The V gene lost 1 base and the J gene lost 4 bases, with 16 bases spanning the gap. The CDR3 protein is CASSEGEVGVGETQYF. The CDR3 DNA sequence: TGTGCCAGCAGTGAAGGGGAGGTTGGGGTTGGAGAGACCCAGTACTTC.

The rearrangement joins TRBV2 to TRBJ1-2; D unresolved. CDR3 length: 14 residues. Trimming removed 9 bases from V and 6 bases from J, with 20 bases in between. Germline loops: CDR1 SNHLY, CDR2 FYNNEI. CDR3 in amino acids: CASNLGEGRNGYTF. CDR3 DNA: TGTGCCAGTAACCTAGGAGAAGGGAGGAATGGCTACACCTTC.

The V gene is TRBV9, the J gene TRBJ2-5, with 7 bases lining up with TRBD2. V shed 0 bases, J shed 5 bases, and the junction held 10 bases outside the gene matches. CDR3 length equals 16 residues. Per the germline V gene, CDR1 is SGDLS and CDR2 is YYNGEE. CDR3 residues: CASSVVGEGDGETQYF. The CDR3 bases are TGTGCCAGCAGCGTAGTTGGGGAGGGCGATGGGGAGACCCAGTACTTC.

The chain carries TRBV25-1 and TRBJ2-5, with 7 bases lining up with TRBD1. Judging by the DNA end, TRBJ2-7 fits better; the J call may be wrong. The length of the CDR3 is 12 residues. Germline V CDR1 and CDR2: MGHDK, SYGVNS. This chain's CDR3 is CASSEGQAEQYF. CDR3 sequence (DNA): TGTGCCAGCAGTGAAGGACAGGCCGAGCAGTACTTC.